A selection of T cell receptor beta chains follows, all from one sample in a study of blood T cell repertoires in COVID-19. TCRdb's table, derived via immunoSEQ multiplex PCR, lists solely in-frame clones and lacks some. In the table there are some 170,000 clones, roughly 87% of which are singletons. Sequencing was carried out using PBMCs or T cells enriched from blood (not recorded which). The receptors come from a human donor with acute COVID-19. The donor label of this sample is uncertain. CDR3s include the opening cysteine and the closing phenylalanine or tryptophan. Fields, in order: D gene, clone size, V gene, J gene, CDR3 DNA, CDR3 protein. A D gene is named only where the DNA matches it firmly. The listing skips clone size in some rows; elsewhere it reads once, few, many or a size class.

.	.	TRBV27	TRBJ2-7	TGTGCCAGCAGTTCCCTACCGGGACTCCACGCCGGGGGCTACGAGCAGTACTTC	CASSSLPGLHAGGYEQYF
.	.	TRBV19	TRBJ2-3	TGTGCCAGTAACCCCACCGGGTTCCGCACAGATACGCAGTATTTT	CASNPTGFRTDTQYF
.	.	TRBV7-9	TRBJ2-1	TGTGCCAGCAGCTTCCCACTAGGGGAGGCTAGTGTTGAGCAGTTCTTC	CASSFPLGEASVEQFF
.	.	TRBV5-1	TRBJ2-2	TGCGCCAGCAGCTTGGACGGGGGTAACACCGGGGAGCTGTTTTTT	CASSLDGGNTGELFF
.	.	TRBV6-1	TRBJ1-2	TGTGCCAGCAGTGACAGGGGAGAAGCCTATGGCTACACCTTC	CASSDRGEAYGYTF
TRBD2	.	TRBV9	TRBJ2-2	TGTGCCAGCAGTGTAAGCGGGGGGGCCACCGGGGAGCTGTTTTTT	CASSVSGGATGELFF
.	.	TRBV19	TRBJ1-6	TGTGCCAGTAGTATTCGGGGGGTAGGTGGATCACCCCTCCACTTT	CASSIRGVGGSPLHF
.	.	TRBV6-5	TRBJ1-6	TGTGCCAGCAGTCGGACAGCCTATAATTCACCCCTCCACTTT	CASSRTAYNSPLHF
.	once	TRBV30	TRBJ2-5	TGTGCCTGGGGTAGGGGGTACCAAGAGACCCAGTACTTC	CAWGRGYQETQYF
.	few	TRBV5-1	TRBJ2-3	TGCGCCAGCAGCTTGGGGCCCTCCACAGATACGCAGTATTTT	CASSLGPSTDTQYF
.	.	TRBV5-4	TRBJ1-2	TGTGCCAGCACCATTAACACAGAGAACTATGGCTACACCTTC	CASTINTENYGYTF
TRBD1	few	TRBV7-3	TRBJ1-2	TGTGCCAGCAGCCCCGTGCCGAGGACAGGTCCAACTAACTATGGCTACACCTTC	CASSPVPRTGPTNYGYTF
.	.	TRBV5-1	TRBJ2-1	TGCGCCAGCAGGGTCACCCGCTGGCACAATGAGCAGTTCTTC	CASRVTRWHNEQFF
TRBD1	.	TRBV10-2	TRBJ2-7	TGCGCCAGCAGTGAGAGACAGGGGGTCTCCTACGAGCAGTACTTC	CASSERQGVSYEQYF
.	.	TRBV6-4	TRBJ1-1	TGTGCCAGCAAAATCGACAGGACAAACACTGAAGCTTTCTTT	CASKIDRTNTEAFF
.	.	TRBV7-9	TRBJ2-1	TGTGCCAGCGGACCGCGCATCTCGGGAAATGAGCAGTTCTTC	CASGPRISGNEQFF
.	few	TRBV6-5	TRBJ2-7	TGTGCCAGCACTCACCTTGGGGGCAGGGGATACGAGCAGTACTTC	CASTHLGGRGYEQYF
.	once	TRBV27	TRBJ1-2	TGTGCCAGCAGTCCCCTGCAGGGGAACTATGGCTACACCTTC	CASSPLQGNYGYTF
TRBD2	.	TRBV5-4	TRBJ2-1	TGTGCCAGCAGCCCTAGCGGGGGGACCCCGATTTACAATGAGCAGTTCTTC	CASSPSGGTPIYNEQFF
.	.	TRBV9	TRBJ1-2	TGTGCCAGCAGCGTAGAAGGGATCGGGACTAACTATGGCTACACCTTC	CASSVEGIGTNYGYTF
TRBD2	.	TRBV7-6	TRBJ2-1	TGTGCCAGCAGCTTAAGGGCCGGGGGGTCCTACAATGAGCAGTTCTTC	CASSLRAGGSYNEQFF
.	.	TRBV7-9	TRBJ1-1	TGTGCCAGCAGCTTCCATGTCCCGAACACTGAAGCTTTCTTT	CASSFHVPNTEAFF
.	.	TRBV5-4	TRBJ1-1	TGTGCCAGCAGCTCGGCGGGGGCAGGGAACACTGAAGCTTTCTTT	CASSSAGAGNTEAFF
.	.	TRBV30	TRBJ2-1	TGTGCCTGGAGTGTTAGCAGGGCCTACAATGAGCAGTTCTTC	CAWSVSRAYNEQFF
TRBD1	.	TRBV7-3	TRBJ2-5	TGTGCCAGCAGCTCAGGGGGCGGGGAGACCCAGTACTTC	CASSSGGGETQYF
.	.	TRBV7-7	TRBJ2-5	TGTGCCAGCAGCTTCTCTCCAGGCCCAGAAGAGACCCAGTACTTC	CASSFSPGPEETQYF
.	.	TRBV24-1	TRBJ1-1	TGTGCCACGACACAGGGAATGAACACTGAAGCTTTCTTT	CATTQGMNTEAFF
.	.	TRBV9	TRBJ2-1	TGTGCCAGCAGCCCGACTAGTGCCCATGAGCAGTTCTTC	CASSPTSAHEQFF
.	.	TRBV6-5	TRBJ1-3	TGTGCCAGCAGTTACGGCAGGGGCCCTGGAAACACCATATATTTT	CASSYGRGPGNTIYF
.	once	TRBV19	TRBJ1-1	TGTGCCAGTCTGACAGGTCTGGCTGAAGCTTTCTTT	CASLTGLAEAFF
TRBD1	.	TRBV7-9	TRBJ1-3	TGTGCCAGCAGCCTCAGACAGGGAAAAGGAAACACCATATATTTT	CASSLRQGKGNTIYF
.	.	TRBV29-1	TRBJ2-1	TGCAGCGTTGCGGGGTATAGGGCGGATGAGCAGTTCTTC	CSVAGYRADEQFF